This T cell receptor beta chain was observed in a study of beta chain features in type 1 diabetes. Overall study results and limits: Type 1 diabetes patients showed a moderate but significant shortening of TCRB CDR3s in all four CD4+ subsets.

This clone was seen a handful of times. What it binds is unknown. Expressed TCRB transcripts were sequenced after all isolated RNA was converted to cDNA. The data were produced by immunoSEQ multiplex PCR, yet TCRdb's version contains in-frame clones alone and is incomplete. The table records roughly 150,000 clones, 7.5% to 9.5% of them present only once. The ends were cut back, 2 bases at V and 8 bases at J, with 16 bases in the middle. Germline V gene sequence: CDR1 MDHEN, CDR2 SYDVKM. The CDR3 covers 15 residues. The sample was central memory CD4+ T cells from blood. V usage is TRBV28 and J usage is TRBJ2-1, with D uncertain. This sequence originates from a woman aged 18 to 35 with type 1 diabetes. The CDR3 nucleotides are TGTGCCAGCAGTTTAGCCCGACTGGCGTCGGATGAGCAGTTCTTC. It translates to CASSLARLASDEQFF.